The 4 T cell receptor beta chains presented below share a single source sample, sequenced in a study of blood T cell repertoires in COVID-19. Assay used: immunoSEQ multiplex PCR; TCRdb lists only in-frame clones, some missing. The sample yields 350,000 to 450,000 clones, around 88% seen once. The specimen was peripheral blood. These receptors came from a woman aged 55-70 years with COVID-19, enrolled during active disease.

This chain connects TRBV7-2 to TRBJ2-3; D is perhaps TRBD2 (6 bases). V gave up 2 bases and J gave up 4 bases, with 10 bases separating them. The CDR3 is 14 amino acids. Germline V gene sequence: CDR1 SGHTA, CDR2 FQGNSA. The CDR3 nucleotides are TGTGCCAGCAGCTTACGGGGGAGCGCAGATACGCAGTATTTT. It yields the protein CASSLRGSADTQYF.

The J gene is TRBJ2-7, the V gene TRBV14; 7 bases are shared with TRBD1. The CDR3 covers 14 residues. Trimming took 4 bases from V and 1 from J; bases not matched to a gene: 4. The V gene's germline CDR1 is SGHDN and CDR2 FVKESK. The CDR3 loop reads CASSPWTGSYEQYF. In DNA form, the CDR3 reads TGTGCCAGCAGCCCCTGGACAGGTTCCTACGAGCAGTACTTC.

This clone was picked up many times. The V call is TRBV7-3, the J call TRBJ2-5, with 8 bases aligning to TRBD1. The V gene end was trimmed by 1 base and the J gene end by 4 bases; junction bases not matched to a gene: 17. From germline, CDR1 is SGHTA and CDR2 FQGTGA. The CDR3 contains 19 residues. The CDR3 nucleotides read TGTGCCAGCAGCTTAATAACGTACACGGACAGGGCTGTCCCAGAGACCCAGTACTTC. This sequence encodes CASSLITYTDRAVPETQYF.

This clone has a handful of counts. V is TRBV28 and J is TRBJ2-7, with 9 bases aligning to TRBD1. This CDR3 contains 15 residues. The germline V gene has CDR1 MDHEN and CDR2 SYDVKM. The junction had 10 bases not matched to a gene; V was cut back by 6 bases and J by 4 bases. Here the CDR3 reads CASSKPGQGSYEQYF. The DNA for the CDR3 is TGTGCCAGCAGCAAACCGGGACAGGGCTCGTACGAGCAGTACTTC.